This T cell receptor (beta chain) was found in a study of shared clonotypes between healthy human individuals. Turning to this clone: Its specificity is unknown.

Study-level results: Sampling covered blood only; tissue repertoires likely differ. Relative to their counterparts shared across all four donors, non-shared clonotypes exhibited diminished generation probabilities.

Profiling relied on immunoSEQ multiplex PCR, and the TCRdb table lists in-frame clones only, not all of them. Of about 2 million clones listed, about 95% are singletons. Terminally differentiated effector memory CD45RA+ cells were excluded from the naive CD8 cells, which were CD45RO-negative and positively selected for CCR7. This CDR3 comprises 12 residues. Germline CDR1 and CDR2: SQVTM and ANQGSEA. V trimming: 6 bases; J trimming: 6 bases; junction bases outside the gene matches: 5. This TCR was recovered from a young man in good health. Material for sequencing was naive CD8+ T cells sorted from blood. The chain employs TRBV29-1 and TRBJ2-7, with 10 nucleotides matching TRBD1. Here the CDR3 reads CSVGQGISEQYF. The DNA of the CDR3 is TGCAGCGTGGGACAGGGGATTAGCGAGCAGTACTTC.